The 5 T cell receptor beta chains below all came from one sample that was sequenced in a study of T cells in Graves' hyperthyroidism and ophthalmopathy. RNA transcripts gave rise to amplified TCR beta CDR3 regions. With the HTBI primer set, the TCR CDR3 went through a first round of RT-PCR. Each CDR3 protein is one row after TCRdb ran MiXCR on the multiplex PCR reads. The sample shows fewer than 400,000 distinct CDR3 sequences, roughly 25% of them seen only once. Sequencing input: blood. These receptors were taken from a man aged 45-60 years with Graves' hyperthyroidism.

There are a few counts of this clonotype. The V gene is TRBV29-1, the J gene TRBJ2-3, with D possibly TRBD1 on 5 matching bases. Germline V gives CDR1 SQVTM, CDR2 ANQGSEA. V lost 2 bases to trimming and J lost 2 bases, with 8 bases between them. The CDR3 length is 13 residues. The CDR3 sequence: CSVEQGPTDTQYF. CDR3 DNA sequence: TGCAGCGTTGAACAGGGCCCCACAGATACGCAGTATTTT.

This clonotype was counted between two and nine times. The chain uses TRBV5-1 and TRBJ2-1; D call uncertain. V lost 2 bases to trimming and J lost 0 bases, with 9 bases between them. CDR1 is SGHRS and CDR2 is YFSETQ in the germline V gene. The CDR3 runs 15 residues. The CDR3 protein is CASSFAVSSYNEQFF. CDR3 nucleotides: TGCGCCAGCAGCTTCGCGGTAAGCTCCTACAATGAGCAGTTCTTC.

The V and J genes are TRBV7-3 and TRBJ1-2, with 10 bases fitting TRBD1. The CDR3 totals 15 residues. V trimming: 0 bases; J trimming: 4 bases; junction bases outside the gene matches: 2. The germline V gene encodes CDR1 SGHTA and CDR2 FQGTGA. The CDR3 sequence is CASSLTGQGSYGYTF. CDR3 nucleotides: TGTGCCAGCAGCTTAACGGGACAGGGGAGCTATGGCTACACCTTC. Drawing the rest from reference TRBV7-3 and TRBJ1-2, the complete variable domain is GAGVSQTPSNKVTEKGKYVELRCDPISGHTALYWYRQSLGQGPEFLIYFQGTGAADDSGLPNDRFFAVRPEGSVSTLKIQRTERGDSAVYLCASSLTGQGSYGYTFGSGTRLTVV.

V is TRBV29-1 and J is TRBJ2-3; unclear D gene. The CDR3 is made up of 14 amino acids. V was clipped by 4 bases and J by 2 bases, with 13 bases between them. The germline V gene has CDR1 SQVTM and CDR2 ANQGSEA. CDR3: CSVGAIVATDTQYF. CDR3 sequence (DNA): TGCAGCGTTGGGGCGATAGTGGCCACAGATACGCAGTATTTT.

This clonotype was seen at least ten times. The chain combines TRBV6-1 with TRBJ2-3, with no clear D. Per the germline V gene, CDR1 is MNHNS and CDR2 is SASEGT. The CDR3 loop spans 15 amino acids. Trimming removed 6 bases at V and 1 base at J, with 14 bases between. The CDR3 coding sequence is TGTGCCAGCAGGAGGACCGCCCTAGGCACAGATACGCAGTATTTT. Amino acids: CASRRTALGTDTQYF.